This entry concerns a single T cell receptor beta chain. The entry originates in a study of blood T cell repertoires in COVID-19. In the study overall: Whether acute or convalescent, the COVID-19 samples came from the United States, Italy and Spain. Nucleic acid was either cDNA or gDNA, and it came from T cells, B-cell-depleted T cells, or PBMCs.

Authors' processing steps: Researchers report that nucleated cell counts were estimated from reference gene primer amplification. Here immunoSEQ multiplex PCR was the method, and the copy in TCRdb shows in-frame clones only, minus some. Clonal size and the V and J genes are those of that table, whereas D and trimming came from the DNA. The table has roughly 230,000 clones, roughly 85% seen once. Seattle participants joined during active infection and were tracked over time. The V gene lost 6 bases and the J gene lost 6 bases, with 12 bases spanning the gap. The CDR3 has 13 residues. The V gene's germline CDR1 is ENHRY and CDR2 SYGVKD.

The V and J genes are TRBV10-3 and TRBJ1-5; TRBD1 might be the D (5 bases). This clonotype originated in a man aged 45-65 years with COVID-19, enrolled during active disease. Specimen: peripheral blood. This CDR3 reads CAISQGSGQPQHF. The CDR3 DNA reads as TGTGCCATCAGCCAGGGATCGGGTCAGCCCCAGCATTTT.